These 4 T cell receptor beta chains originate from one sample sequenced in a study of shared clonotypes between healthy human individuals. Assay: immunoSEQ multiplex PCR; the TCRdb copy retains only in-frame clones and omits some. The sample yields roughly 2 million clones, approximately 94% seen once. Selected positively for CCR7 and CD45RO-negative, naive CD8 cells excluded terminally differentiated effector memory CD45RA+ cells. The sequencing sample was made of naive CD8+ T cells sorted from blood. These receptors originate from a man younger than 35 in good health.

Notes on this clone: This same CDR3 is encoded by further DNA sequences in the sample. The chain combines TRBV6-1 with TRBJ1-4; the D is unclear. Germline V gene lookup returns CDR1 MNHNS and CDR2 SASEGT. The CDR3 spans 14 residues. V lost 1 base and J lost 4, with 7 bases in between. The CDR3 region has the DNA TGTGCCAGCAGTGAAGACAGAAATAATGAAAAACTGTTTTTT. Protein sequence: CASSEDRNNEKLFF.

The chain links TRBV13 to TRBJ1-6; D ambiguous. The V gene lost 5 bases and the J gene lost 7 bases, with 15 bases spanning the gap. CDR1 and CDR2 (germline): PRHDT, FYEKMQ (reference sequence). The CDR3 covers 15 residues. The CDR3 DNA is TGTGCCAGCAGCCAAGAAGGAAGATGGAATTCACCCCTCCACTTT. This codes for CASSQEGRWNSPLHF.

The J gene is TRBJ1-4, the V gene TRBV2, with D possibly matching TRBD1 (5 bases). Looked up from germline, CDR1 is SNHLY and CDR2 is FYNNEI. There are 13 residues in the CDR3. The V end lost 6 bases, the J end lost 4 bases, and 9 bases lay between the germline ends. The CDR3 nucleotides read TGTGCCAGCAGGCGAGGGGTTAATGAAAAACTGTTTTTT. Protein product: CASRRGVNEKLFF.

This clone was observed once. The chain couples TRBV13 to TRBJ2-7; D remains ambiguous. The CDR3 contains 14 residues. Trimming removed 0 bases from V and 3 bases from J, with 9 bases in between. Germline V gene lookup returns CDR1 PRHDT and CDR2 FYEKMQ (reference sequence). CDR3 sequence (DNA): TGTGCCAGCAGCTTAGGAAAACAAGACTACGAGCAGTACTTC. Amino acids: CASSLGKQDYEQYF.